This is a list of T cell receptor beta chains from one sample in a study of OX40 agonist ivuxolimab in advanced cancers. The protocol was immunoSEQ multiplex PCR, while the TCRdb copy is restricted to in-frame clones and leaves out a portion. The sample holds roughly 50,000 clones, approximately 80% seen once. This specimen was CD4+ or CD8+ T cells sorted from blood, taken in a trial of the OX40 agonist ivuxolimab. These receptors all come from an adult with an advanced solid tumor such as melanoma, head and neck, liver or kidney cancer. Each CDR3 is given with its conserved first and last residue. D genes are given only for firm matches. Size values are once, few and many counts, or a class for expanded clones, and some rows have none.

d_call j_call clone_size v_call cdr3_nt cdr3_aa
. TRBJ2-5 . TRBV6-5 TGTGCCAGCAGTTATAACCAAGAGACCCAGTACTTC CASSYNQETQYF
TRBD1 TRBJ2-5 . TRBV5-1 TGCGCCAGCAGCTTGGACAGGGGGAACCAAGAGACCCAGTACTTC CASSLDRGNQETQYF
. TRBJ2-1 . TRBV15 TGTGCCACCAGCAAGGGGTCGGGGTACAATGAGCAGTTCTTC CATSKGSGYNEQFF
. TRBJ1-5 . TRBV28 TGTGCCAGCAGTACCGGGTCCCAGCATTTT CASSTGSQHF
. TRBJ1-5 . TRBV2 TGTGCCAGCGGGGCAGGGGCAGCCCAGCATTTT CASGAGAAQHF
. TRBJ1-2 . TRBV7-9 TGTGCCAGCAGCGCACGACAGCGGGGCTATGGCTACACCTTC CASSARQRGYGYTF
TRBD2 TRBJ2-7 once TRBV7-2 TGTGCCAGCAGCTCCTTTAGCGGGAGCTCCTACGAGCAGTACTTC CASSSFSGSSYEQYF
. TRBJ2-1 . TRBV5-1 TGCGCCAGCAGCTCCTTTCCGAGCTCCTACAATGAGCAGTTCTTC CASSSFPSSYNEQFF
. TRBJ1-2 . TRBV4-3 TGCGCCAGCAGCCAAGGGCAGAACTATGGCTACACCTTC CASSQGQNYGYTF
. TRBJ1-6 . TRBV2 TGTGCCAGCAGGGTCCCAACAGGAACTAATAATTCACCCCTCCACTTT CASRVPTGTNNSPLHF
TRBD1 TRBJ2-5 . TRBV14 TGTGCCAGCAGCCAATTCTTCCGGGACAGGGGGCGACGGGAGACCCAGTACTTC CASSQFFRDRGRRETQYF
TRBD1 TRBJ1-5 . TRBV2 TGTGCCAGCAGGGGGGACAGCTTCAATCAGCCCCAGCATTTT CASRGDSFNQPQHF
TRBD1 TRBJ1-2 . TRBV7-2 TGTGCCAGCAGGGGGACAGGCACTAACTATGGCTACACCTTC CASRGTGTNYGYTF
TRBD2 TRBJ2-1 . TRBV7-3 TGTGCCAGCAGCTTAGCTAGCGGGAGCGTTACCTACAATGAGCAGTTCTTC CASSLASGSVTYNEQFF
. TRBJ2-5 . TRBV7-2 TGTGCCAGCAGCTTAGGCAGTCAAGAGACCCAGTACTTC CASSLGSQETQYF
TRBD1 TRBJ2-3 . TRBV5-5 TGTGCCAGCAGGTACGCCGGGACAGACACAGATACGCAGTATTTT CASRYAGTDTDTQYF
. TRBJ2-7 . TRBV4-2 TGTGCCAGCAGCTTGGGGCGGTACGAGCAGTACTTC CASSLGRYEQYF
TRBD1 TRBJ2-2 . TRBV5-1 TGCGCCAGCAGCTTGGGACAGGGGGTCACCGGGGAGCTGTTTTTT CASSLGQGVTGELFF
. TRBJ2-5 . TRBV6-1 TGTGCCAGCAGTTCCCAGGGGAGTAAGGTTGAGACCCAGTACTTC CASSSQGSKVETQYF
. TRBJ2-1 . TRBV29-1 TGCAGCGTTCAAGGGAGAGACAATGAGCAGTTCTTC CSVQGRDNEQFF
TRBD1 TRBJ1-6 few TRBV18 TGTGCCAGCTCACTGGGACAGACCTATAATTCACCCCTCCACTTT CASSLGQTYNSPLHF
. TRBJ2-1 . TRBV18 TGTGCCAGCTCACCTGGGGGACCTTACTACAATGAGCAGTTCTTC CASSPGGPYYNEQFF
TRBD2 TRBJ2-7 . TRBV7-3 TGTGCCAGCAGCTTACTAGCGGGAGGCTCCTACGAGCAGTACTTC CASSLLAGGSYEQYF
TRBD1 TRBJ2-7 few TRBV7-6 TGTGCCAGCAGCCCCCCGGGACAGGGAGACTACGAGCAGTACTTC CASSPPGQGDYEQYF
. TRBJ1-3 . TRBV25-1 TGTGCCAGCAGTGATAGGGGCCAGGGAACTGGAAACACCATATATTTT CASSDRGQGTGNTIYF
. TRBJ2-1 . TRBV28 TGTGCCAGCAGTTCTGTCTTGGGGTCCAGTGAGCAGTTCTTC CASSSVLGSSEQFF
TRBD1 TRBJ1-1 . TRBV2 TGTGCCAGCAGGGGGACCGGGACAGGGCTAGCTTTCTTT CASRGTGTGLAFF
TRBD1 TRBJ2-3 . TRBV6-6 TGTGCCACTGCCCCAGGGGGTAGCACAGATACGCAGTATTTT CATAPGGSTDTQYF
TRBD1 TRBJ1-2 . TRBV6-1 TGTGCCAGCAGTCCAGGGGGGCAGAACTATGGCTACACCTTC CASSPGGQNYGYTF
. TRBJ1-5 medium-sized TRBV27 TGTGCCAGCAGCCCAGGGCAGCGAAGCAATCAGCCCCAGCATTTT CASSPGQRSNQPQHF
. TRBJ2-7 . TRBV6-5 TGTGCCAGCAGTAAAGGCCTCTGGGAGCAGTACTTC CASSKGLWEQYF